This paragraph covers one TCR beta chain sequence. Its antigen is still unknown. The data originate from a study of OX40 agonist ivuxolimab in advanced cancers. Study as a whole: Dose-escalation patients were diagnosed with hepatocellular carcinoma, melanoma, renal cell cancer or head and neck cancer. Notes on the study in general: Expanded clones were, on average, more numerous in CD8+ T cells than in CD4+.

V gave up 4 bases and J gave up 2 bases; unmatched junction bases: 5. This CDR3 comprises 15 residues. The germline gives CDR1 SGDLS, CDR2 YYNGEE. Clones were read by immunoSEQ multiplex PCR, and TCRdb kept only the in-frame ones, dropping some. Of 100,000 or so clones in the sample, over 75% were seen once. The sequence was collected from an adult with an advanced solid tumor such as melanoma, head and neck, liver or kidney cancer. The chain joins TRBV9 to TRBJ1-2; 10 bases are shared with TRBD1. The input for sequencing was CD4+ or CD8+ T cells sorted from blood, taken in a trial of the OX40 agonist ivuxolimab. The CDR3 DNA follows: TGTGCCAGCAGCCCCCGGGACAGGGGAAACTATGGCTACACCTTC. The encoded protein is CASSPRDRGNYGYTF.